The clone carrying this T cell receptor beta chain was seen a few times. This sample is part of a study of lung T cells in sarcoidosis with Löfgren's syndrome. TCRdb re-called the reads through MiXCR, storing one row per CDR3 protein. Among 50,000 to 65,000 distinct CDR3 sequences listed, roughly 20% were seen once. Germline loops: CDR1 SQVTM, CDR2 ANQGSEA. V gave up 6 bases and J gave up 1 base, with 15 bases separating them. This CDR3 has 14 residues. This sequence was found in a human donor with sarcoidosis (Löfgren's syndrome or another form), or a control subject (not recorded which). This chain links TRBV29-1 with TRBJ1-2; D might be TRBD1 (6 bases). Sequenced input: CD4+ T cells from PBMCs. CDR3 sequence reads: CSVKGQFDNYGYTF. Written as DNA, the CDR3 is TGCAGCGTGAAAGGACAGTTCGATAACTATGGCTACACCTTC.